The clone carrying this T cell receptor beta chain was seen ten or more times. The antigen is undetermined. Each donor (without exception) was a healthy Caucasian. Each CDR3 protein is one row after TCRdb ran MiXCR on the 5' RACE reads. The sample records around 960,000 distinct CDR3 sequences, approximately 13% being singletons. This entry is derived from a study of identical twins. Study findings and constraints: These conclusions were based on statistical analysis (cross-sectional, not following the same donors). Partial confounding of zero-insertion analyses by invariant MAIT and iNKT cells was possible.

Per germline, CDR1 SGHRS and CDR2 YFSETQ. V was cut by 0 bases and J by 4 bases, with 13 bases left in between. The CDR3 runs to 16 residues. A further study also used this sample, focusing on yellow fever vaccine responses in identical twins.

This sequence joins TRBV5-1 and TRBJ2-2; D not certain. The clonotype comes from a woman in her late teens or twenties in good health. Sequencing was performed on PBMCs. The CDR3 here is CASSLVATASTGELFF. In DNA, the CDR3 is TGCGCCAGCAGCTTGGTCGCGACCGCGAGCACCGGGGAGCTGTTTTTT.